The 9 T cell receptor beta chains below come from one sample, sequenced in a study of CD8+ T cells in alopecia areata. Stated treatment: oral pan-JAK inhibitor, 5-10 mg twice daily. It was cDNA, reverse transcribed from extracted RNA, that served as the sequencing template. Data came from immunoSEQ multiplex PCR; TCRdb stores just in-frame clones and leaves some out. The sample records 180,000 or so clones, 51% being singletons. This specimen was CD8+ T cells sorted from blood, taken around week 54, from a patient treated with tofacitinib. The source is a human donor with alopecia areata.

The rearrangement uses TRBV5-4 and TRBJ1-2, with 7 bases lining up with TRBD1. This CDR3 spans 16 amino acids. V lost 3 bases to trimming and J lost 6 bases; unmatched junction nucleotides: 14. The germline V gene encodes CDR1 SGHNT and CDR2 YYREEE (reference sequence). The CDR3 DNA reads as TGTGCCAGCAGCTACGGGACAGCTTATGCCCCTGATGGCTACACCTTC. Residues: CASSYGTAYAPDGYTF.

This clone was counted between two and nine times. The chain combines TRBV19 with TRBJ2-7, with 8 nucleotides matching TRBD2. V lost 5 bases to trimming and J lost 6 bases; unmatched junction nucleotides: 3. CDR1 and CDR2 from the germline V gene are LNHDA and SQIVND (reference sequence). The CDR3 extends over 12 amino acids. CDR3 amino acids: CASSSSGGEQYF. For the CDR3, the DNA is TGTGCCAGTAGTTCCAGCGGGGGCGAGCAGTACTTC.

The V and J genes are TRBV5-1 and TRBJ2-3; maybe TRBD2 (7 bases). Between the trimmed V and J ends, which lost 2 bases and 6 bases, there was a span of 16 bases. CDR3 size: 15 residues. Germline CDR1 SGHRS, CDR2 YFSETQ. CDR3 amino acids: CASSFRGGPPDTQYF. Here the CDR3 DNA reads TGCGCCAGCAGCTTCCGCGGGGGCCCTCCGGATACGCAGTATTTT. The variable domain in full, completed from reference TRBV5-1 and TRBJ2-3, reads KAGVTQTPRYLIKTRGQQVTLSCSPISGHRSVSWYQQTPGQGLQFLFEYFSETQRNKGNFPGRFSGRQFSNSRSEMNVSTLELGDSALYLCASSFRGGPPDTQYFGPGTRLTVL.

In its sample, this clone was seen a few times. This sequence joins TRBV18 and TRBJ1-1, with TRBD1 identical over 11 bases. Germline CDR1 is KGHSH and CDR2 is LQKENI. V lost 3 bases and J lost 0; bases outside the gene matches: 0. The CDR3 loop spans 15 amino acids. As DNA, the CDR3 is TGTGCCAGCTCACCGGACAGGGGGCTGAACACTGAAGCTTTCTTT. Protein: CASSPDRGLNTEAFF. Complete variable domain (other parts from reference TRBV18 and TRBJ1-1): NAGVMQNPRHLVRRRGQEARLRCSPMKGHSHVYWYRQLPEEGLKFMVYLQKENIIDESGMPKERFSAEFPKEGPSILRIQQVVRGDSAAYFCASSPDRGLNTEAFFGQGTRLTVV.

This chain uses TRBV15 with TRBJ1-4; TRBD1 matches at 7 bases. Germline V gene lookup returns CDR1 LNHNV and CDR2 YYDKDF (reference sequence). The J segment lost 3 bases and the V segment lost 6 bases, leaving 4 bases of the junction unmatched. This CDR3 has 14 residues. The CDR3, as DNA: TGTGCCACCAGAGCGACAGGGTCTAATGAAAAACTGTTTTTT. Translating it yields CATRATGSNEKLFF.

The CDR3 DNA follows: TGTGCCAGCAGCCCCCTGACAGGGGCGGGGGAGACCCAGTACTTC. Protein: CASSPLTGAGETQYF. V gene TRBV7-9 combines with J gene TRBJ2-5, with 8 bases matching TRBD1. Germline V gene sequence: CDR1 SEHNR, CDR2 FQNEAQ (reference sequence). V lost 5 bases, J lost 5 bases, and 10 bases stayed unmatched. This CDR3 has 15 amino acids. Variable domain in full (rest from reference TRBV7-9 and TRBJ2-5): DTGVSQNPRHKITKRGQNVTFRCDPISEHNRLYWYRQTLGQGPEFLTYFQNEAQLEKSRLLSDRFSAERPKGSFSTLEIQRTEQGDSAMYLCASSPLTGAGETQYFGPGTRLLVL.

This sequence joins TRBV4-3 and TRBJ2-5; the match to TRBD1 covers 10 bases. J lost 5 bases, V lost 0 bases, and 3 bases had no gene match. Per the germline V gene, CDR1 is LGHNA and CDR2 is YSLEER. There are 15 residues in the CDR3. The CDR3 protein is CASSQEDRGSETQYF. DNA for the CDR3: TGCGCCAGCAGCCAAGAGGACAGGGGGTCCGAGACCCAGTACTTC.

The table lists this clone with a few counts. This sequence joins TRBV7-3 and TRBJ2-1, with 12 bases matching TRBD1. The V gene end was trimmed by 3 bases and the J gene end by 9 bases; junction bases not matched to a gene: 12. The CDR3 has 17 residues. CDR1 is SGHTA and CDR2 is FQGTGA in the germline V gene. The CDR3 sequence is CASSFLKPGQGASEQFF. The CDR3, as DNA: TGTGCCAGCAGCTTCCTGAAACCGGGACAGGGGGCCAGTGAGCAGTTCTTC.

CDR3 protein: CAWSAGDRATNEKLFF. CDR3 DNA sequence: TGTGCCTGGAGTGCCGGGGACAGGGCAACTAATGAAAAACTGTTTTTT. This chain links TRBV30 with TRBJ1-4; 9 bases agree with TRBD1. J was trimmed by 0 bases and V by 1 base; bases with no gene match: 3. The CDR3 length is 16 residues. CDR1 and CDR2 (germline): GTSNPN, SVGIG (reference sequence).